This TCR beta chain was recovered during a study of blood T cell repertoires in COVID-19. For the study at large: Researchers got acute and convalescent COVID-19 samples from the United States, Italy and Spain. Sample material is recorded as cDNA or gDNA derived from T cells, B-cell-depleted T cells, or PBMCs.

The germline V and J ends were trimmed by 5 bases and 0 bases, with 8 bases remaining between them. The CDR3 has 14 amino acids. Germline-derived CDR1 and CDR2 are MNHEY and SVGAGI. Original processing methods: From reference gene primer amplification, estimates of nucleated cell counts were derived. TCRdb's copy holds only in-frame clones and misses some; the assay was immunoSEQ multiplex PCR. V, J and clone size derive from that table, while D and trimming were established from the DNA sequence. The table includes 150,000 to 200,000 clones, 85% detected once. This clonotype originated in a human donor with acute or convalescent COVID-19. The donor label of this sample is uncertain. This sequence joins TRBV6-5 and TRBJ1-3, with D possibly being TRBD1 (5 bases). The sequenced sample was peripheral blood. CDR3 sequence (DNA): TGTGCCAGCAGTCGGGGGGGCTCTGGAAACACCATATATTTT. As protein: CASSRGGSGNTIYF.